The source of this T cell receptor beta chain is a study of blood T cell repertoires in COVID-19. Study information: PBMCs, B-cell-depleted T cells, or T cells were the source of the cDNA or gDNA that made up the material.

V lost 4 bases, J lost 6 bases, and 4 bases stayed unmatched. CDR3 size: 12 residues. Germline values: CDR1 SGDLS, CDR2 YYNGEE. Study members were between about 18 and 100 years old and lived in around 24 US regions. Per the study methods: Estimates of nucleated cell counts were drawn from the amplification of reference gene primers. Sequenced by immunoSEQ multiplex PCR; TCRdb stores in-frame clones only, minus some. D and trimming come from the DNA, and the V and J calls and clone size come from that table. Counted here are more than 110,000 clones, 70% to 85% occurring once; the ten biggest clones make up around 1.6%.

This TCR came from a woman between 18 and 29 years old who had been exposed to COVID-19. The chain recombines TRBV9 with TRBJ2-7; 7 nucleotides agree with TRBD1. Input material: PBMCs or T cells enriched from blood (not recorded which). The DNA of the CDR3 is TGTGCCAGCAGCAGGGGACAGAGCGAGCAGTACTTC. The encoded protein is CASSRGQSEQYF.